This T cell receptor (beta chain) was identified in a study of control samples from healthy donors and cancer patients. Using immunoSEQ multiplex PCR, the repertoire was profiled, and TCRdb retains in-frame clones only, with some absent. The sample records about 120,000 clones, roughly nine tenths being singletons. CDR1 is MNHEY, CDR2 SMNVEV, per germline (reference sequence). There are 16 residues in the CDR3. V was pared by 5 bases and J by 0 bases, with 7 bases of the junction left unmatched. The chain recombines TRBV27 with TRBJ2-4, with 7 nucleotides matching TRBD2. The origin of this receptor is a man aged 50 or older in good health. The source material was blood. The DNA for the CDR3 is TGTGCCAGCAGTGCGGGGGTTTTCCCAGCCAAAAACATTCAGTACTTC. This codes for CASSAGVFPAKNIQYF.